The TCR beta chain described here comes from a study of shared T cell receptors in the human thymus. Some clones are missing from TCRdb's copy, which holds only in-frame ones; the method was immunoSEQ multiplex PCR. The profile shows more than 550,000 clones, approximately 83% of them singletons. V gave up 2 bases and J gave up 10 bases, with 6 bases separating them. The length of the CDR3 is 10 residues. Germline CDR1 is DFQATT and CDR2 is SNEGSKA (reference sequence). The data were also submitted as part of a second study, on human thymus T cells. That source reports: Across thymic and blood repertoires, the usage of V and J genes appeared to be biased. Related work showed strongly overlapping thymic repertoires across unrelated individuals.

Sequencing input: thymocytes. This chain links TRBV20-1 with TRBJ2-1; D remains ambiguous. This sequence originates from a girl less than two years old with a congenital heart defect. CDR3 DNA sequence: TGCAGTGCTAGACTAGGAGAGCAGTTCTTC. This sequence encodes CSARLGEQFF.